One sample yielded the 8 T cell receptor beta chains listed below, sequenced in a study of response to subunit inactivated influenza vaccine. MiXCR, applied by TCRdb to the RT-PCR reads, yields one record per CDR3 protein. The sample has 650,000 to 800,000 distinct CDR3 sequences, approximately 15% seen once. The specimen comprised PBMCs from blood, sampled 14 days before vaccination. These receptors all stem from a man in his forties or fifties who received an inactivated influenza vaccine.

This clonotype was seen only a few times. The chain carries TRBV7-2 and TRBJ1-6, with 9 bases matching TRBD1. This CDR3 is 15 amino acids long. CDR1 and CDR2 (germline): SGHTA, FQGNSA. J gave up 10 bases and V 1 base, and 5 bases lay outside the gene matches. The CDR3 DNA follows: TGTGCCAGCAGCTTAGGGGGACAGGGATGGTCACCCCTCCACTTT. Translated, it gives CASSLGGQGWSPLHF.

This clonotype was seen only a few times. The chain is built from TRBV12-5 and TRBJ2-1; D might be TRBD1 (5 bases). The CDR3 extends over 14 amino acids. Germline V gene lookup returns CDR1 LGHNT and CDR2 FRNRAP. The V and J ends lost 1 base and 7 bases respectively, with 11 bases between them. The CDR3 loop reads CASGLGIKGNEQFF. The CDR3 coding sequence is TGTGCTAGTGGTTTGGGTATTAAGGGGAATGAGCAGTTCTTC.

This clonotype has only a few counts. In DNA form, the CDR3 reads TGTGCCAGACTACCCCCTATGGATACGCAGTATTTT. It yields the protein CARLPPMDTQYF. The chain employs TRBV18 and TRBJ2-3; no clear D gene. Between the trimmed V and J ends, which lost 9 bases and 6 bases, there was a span of 13 bases. CDR1 KGHSH and CDR2 LQKENI come from the germline V gene. There are 12 residues in the CDR3.

Only a few counts were recorded for this clonotype. The chain links TRBV7-8 to TRBJ1-5; the match to TRBD1 covers 10 bases. The CDR3 contains 15 residues. The germline V gene encodes CDR1 SGHVS and CDR2 FQNEAQ. Trimming cost V 3 bases and J 8 bases; bases outside gene matches: 7. CDR3 in DNA: TGTGCCAGCAGCTTTCGAAGACAGGGGGCGAAGCCCCAGCATTTT. It specifies CASSFRRQGAKPQHF.

This clonotype was detected a few times. The J gene is TRBJ2-2, the V gene TRBV20-1; 8 bases agree with TRBD2. V lost 0 bases, J lost 4 bases, and 4 bases stayed unmatched. Germline V lookup: CDR1 DFQATT, CDR2 SNEGSKA (reference sequence). This CDR3 region has 15 residues. In DNA, the CDR3 is TGCAGTGCTAGAGATCGGGAGGGAGGCACCGGGGAGCTGTTTTTT. It codes for CSARDREGGTGELFF.

This clonotype was detected ten times or more. The chain recombines TRBV6-2 or TRBV6-3 with TRBJ1-1, with D perhaps matching TRBD1 (6 bases). CDR3 length: 13 amino acids. The V end was cut by 3 bases, the J end by 3 bases, with 8 bases between. CDR1 and CDR2 from the germline V gene are MNHEY and SVGEGT. The CDR3, as DNA: TGTGCCAGCAGTTATGCAGGGGACACTGAAGCTTTCTTT. The encoded protein is CASSYAGDTEAFF.

The chain couples TRBV5-1 to TRBJ2-3, with 9 bases identical to TRBD2. CDR3 length: 17 amino acids. J was trimmed by 2 bases and V by 7 bases; bases with no gene match: 14. CDR1 is SGHRS, CDR2 YFSETQ, per germline. The CDR3 here is CASQGFKRGAVTDTQYF. The CDR3 DNA is TGCGCCAGCCAAGGGTTTAAGCGGGGGGCGGTCACAGATACGCAGTATTTT.

This clonotype occurred many times. The chain uses TRBV9 and TRBJ2-3; a possible D gene is TRBD1 (5 bases). The V and J ends lost 0 bases and 5 bases respectively, with 7 bases between them. Germline V gene sequence: CDR1 SGDLS, CDR2 YYNGEE. The CDR3 spans 13 residues. CDR3 sequence (DNA): TGTGCCAGCAGCGTAGCCCAGGGAGATACGCAGTATTTT. Translated: CASSVAQGDTQYF.